The present entry profiles one T cell receptor beta chain with its context. No antigen is known for it. The CDR3 runs to 16 residues. Trimming took 3 bases from V and 0 from J, leaving 14 bases between them. CDR1 is LGHNA and CDR2 is YSLEER in the germline V gene. It was 5'RACE with constant-segment primers that produced the TCR alpha and TCR beta cDNA libraries, which carried sample barcodes and UMIs. TCRdb re-derived calls from the 5' RACE reads in MiXCR, one entry per CDR3 protein. The repertoire holds tens of thousands of distinct CDR3 sequences, with over 8.5% as singletons. The data derive from a study of T-cell memory formation after mild COVID-19. Findings and limits, study-wide: CD4/CD8 balance characterized clones contracting day 15 to 85, and CD4+ skew characterized later expanders.

The clonotype was recovered from an adult woman who had mild COVID-19 (a few samples of this study predate the infection). Cell type and time point are not known. Sequencing used PBMCs or a T cell subset sorted from them (not recorded which). This rearrangement joins TRBV4-3 to TRBJ1-2; unclear D gene. The CDR3 loop reads CASSQARFFSNYGYTF. CDR3 DNA sequence: TGCGCCAGCAGCCAGGCCAGGTTTTTCTCTAACTATGGCTACACCTTC.